This T cell receptor beta chain was captured by sequencing in a study of identical twins. Study-level results: It was cross-sectional statistical analysis, not following the same donors, that the conclusions relied on.

Germline V gene sequence: CDR1 SGHTA, CDR2 FQGNSA. The V end lost 5 bases, the J end lost 0 bases, and 12 bases lay between the germline ends. There are 15 residues in the CDR3. TCRdb reprocessed the 5' RACE reads with MiXCR, giving one entry per CDR3 protein. The sample holds roughly 470,000 distinct CDR3 sequences, 14% seen once. About this clonotype: Its antigen is as yet unknown.

These data also formed part of another study, on yellow fever vaccine responses in identical twins. From that paper: Twins reportedly appeared to share part of their vaccine T cell response while keeping part individual.

The sequence was collected from a woman aged 18-30 years in good health. J is TRBJ2-3 and V is TRBV7-2; tentative D call: TRBD1 (5 bases). Input material: CD4+ T cells sorted from blood. The CDR3 DNA reads as TGTGCCAGCAGCCGGTTAGGGGCTAGCACAGATACGCAGTATTTT. This sequence encodes CASSRLGASTDTQYF.